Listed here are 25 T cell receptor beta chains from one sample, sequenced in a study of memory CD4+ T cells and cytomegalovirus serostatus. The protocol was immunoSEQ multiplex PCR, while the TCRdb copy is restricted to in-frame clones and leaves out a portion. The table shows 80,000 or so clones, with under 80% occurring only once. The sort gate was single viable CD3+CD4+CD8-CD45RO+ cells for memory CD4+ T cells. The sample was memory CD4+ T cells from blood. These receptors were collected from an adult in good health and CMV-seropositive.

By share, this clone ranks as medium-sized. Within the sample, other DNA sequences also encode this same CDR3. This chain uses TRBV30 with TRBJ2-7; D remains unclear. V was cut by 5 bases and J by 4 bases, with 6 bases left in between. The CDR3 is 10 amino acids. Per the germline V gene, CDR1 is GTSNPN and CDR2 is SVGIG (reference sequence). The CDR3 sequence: CAWGHYEQYF. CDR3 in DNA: TGTGCCTGGGGTCATTACGAGCAGTACTTC.

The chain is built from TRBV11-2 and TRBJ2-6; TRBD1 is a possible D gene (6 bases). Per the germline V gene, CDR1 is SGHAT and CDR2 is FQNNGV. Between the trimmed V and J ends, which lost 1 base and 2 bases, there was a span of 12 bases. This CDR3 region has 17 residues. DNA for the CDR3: TGTGCCAGCAGCTTAGGGTTTGGGGGCCCTGGGGCCAACGTCCTGACTTTC. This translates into CASSLGFGGPGANVLTF. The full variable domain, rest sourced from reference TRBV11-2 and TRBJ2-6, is EAGVAQSPRYKIIEKRQSVAFWCNPISGHATLYWYQQILGQGPKLLIQFQNNGVVDDSQLPKDRFSAERLKGVDSTLKIQPAKLEDSAVYLCASSLGFGGPGANVLTFGAGSRLTVL.

CDR3 in amino acids: CASSSLTGERAFF. Here the CDR3 DNA reads TGTGCCAGCAGCTCACTCACAGGAGAAAGAGCTTTCTTT. J is TRBJ1-1 and V is TRBV11-3; TRBD1 might be the D (5 bases). V shed 4 bases and J shed 10 bases, with 16 bases lying between them. Germline V gene data show CDR1 as SGHNT and CDR2 as YENEEA. This CDR3 is built from 13 residues.

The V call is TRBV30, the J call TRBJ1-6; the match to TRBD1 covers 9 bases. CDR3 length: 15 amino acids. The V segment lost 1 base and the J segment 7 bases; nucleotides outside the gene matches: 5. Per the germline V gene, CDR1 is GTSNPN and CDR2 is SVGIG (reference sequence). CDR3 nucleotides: TGTGCCTGGAGTGCCACCGGGACAGGGAATTCACCCCTCCACTTT. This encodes CAWSATGTGNSPLHF.

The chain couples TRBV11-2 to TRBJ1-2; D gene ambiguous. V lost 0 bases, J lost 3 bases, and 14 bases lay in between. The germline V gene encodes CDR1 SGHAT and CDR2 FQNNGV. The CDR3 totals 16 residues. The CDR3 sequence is CASSLDSRVEYYGYTF. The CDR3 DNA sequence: TGTGCCAGCAGCTTAGATTCCCGGGTGGAGTACTATGGCTACACCTTC.

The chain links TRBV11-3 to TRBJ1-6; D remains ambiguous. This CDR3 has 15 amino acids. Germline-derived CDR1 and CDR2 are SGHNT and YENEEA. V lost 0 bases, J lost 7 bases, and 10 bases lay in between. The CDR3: CASSLEHLPNSPLHF. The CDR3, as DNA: TGTGCCAGCAGCTTAGAGCACTTGCCGAATTCACCCCTCCACTTT.

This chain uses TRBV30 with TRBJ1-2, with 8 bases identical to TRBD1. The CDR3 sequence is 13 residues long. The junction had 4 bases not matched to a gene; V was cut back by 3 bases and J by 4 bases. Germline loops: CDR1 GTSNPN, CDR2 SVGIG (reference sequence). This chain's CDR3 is CAWSTGGAYGYTF. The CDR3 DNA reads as TGTGCCTGGAGCACAGGGGGGGCCTATGGCTACACCTTC.

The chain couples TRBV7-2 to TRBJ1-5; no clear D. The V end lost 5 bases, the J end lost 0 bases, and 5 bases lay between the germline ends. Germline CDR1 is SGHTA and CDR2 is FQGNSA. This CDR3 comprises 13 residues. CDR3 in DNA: TGTGCCAGCAGCAGTATTAGCAATCAGCCCCAGCATTTT. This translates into CASSSISNQPQHF. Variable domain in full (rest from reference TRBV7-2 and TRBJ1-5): GAGVSQSPSNKVTEKGKDVELRCDPISGHTALYWYRQSLGQGLEFLIYFQGNSAPDKSGLPSDRFSAERTGGSVSTLTIQRTQQEDSAVYLCASSSISNQPQHFGDGTRLSIL.

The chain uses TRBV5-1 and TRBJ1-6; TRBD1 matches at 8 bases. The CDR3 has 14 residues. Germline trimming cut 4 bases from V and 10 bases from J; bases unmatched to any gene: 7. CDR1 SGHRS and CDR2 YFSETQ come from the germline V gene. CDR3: CASSRQGNYSPLHF. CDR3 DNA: TGCGCCAGCAGCCGACAGGGGAATTACTCACCCCTCCACTTT.

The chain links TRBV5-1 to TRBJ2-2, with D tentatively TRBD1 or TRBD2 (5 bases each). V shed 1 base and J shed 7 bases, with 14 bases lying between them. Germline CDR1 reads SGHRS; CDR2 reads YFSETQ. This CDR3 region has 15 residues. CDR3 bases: TGCGCCAGCAGCTTGAGGGACGGGGATAACGGGGAGCTGTTTTTT. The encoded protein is CASSLRDGDNGELFF.

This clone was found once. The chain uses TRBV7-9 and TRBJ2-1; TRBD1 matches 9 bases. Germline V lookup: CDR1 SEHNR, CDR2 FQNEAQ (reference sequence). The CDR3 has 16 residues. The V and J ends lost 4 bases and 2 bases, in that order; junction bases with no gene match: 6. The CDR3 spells CASSSGTGRPYNEQFF. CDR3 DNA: TGTGCCAGCAGCTCCGGGACAGGGAGGCCCTACAATGAGCAGTTCTTC. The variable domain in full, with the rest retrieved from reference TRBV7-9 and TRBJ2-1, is DTGVSQNPRHKITKRGQNVTFRCDPISEHNRLYWYRQTLGQGPEFLTYFQNEAQLEKSRLLSDRFSAERPKGSFSTLEIQRTEQGDSAMYLCASSSGTGRPYNEQFFGPGTRLTVL.

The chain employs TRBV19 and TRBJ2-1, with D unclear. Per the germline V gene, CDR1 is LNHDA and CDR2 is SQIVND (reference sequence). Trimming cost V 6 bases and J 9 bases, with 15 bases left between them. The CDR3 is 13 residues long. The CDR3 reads CASRLAGRVEQFF. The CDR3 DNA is TGTGCCAGTAGGCTGGCTGGAAGGGTTGAGCAGTTCTTC.

Here the CDR3 reads CASSRAPFETQYF. The CDR3 DNA reads TGTGCCAGCAGCCGGGCCCCGTTCGAGACCCAGTACTTC. The rearrangement joins TRBV11-2 to TRBJ2-5; D remains ambiguous. This CDR3 is built from 13 residues. Trimming took 5 bases from V and 5 from J, leaving 12 bases between them. Germline V lookup: CDR1 SGHAT, CDR2 FQNNGV. The full variable domain, completed using reference TRBV11-2 and TRBJ2-5, is EAGVAQSPRYKIIEKRQSVAFWCNPISGHATLYWYQQILGQGPKLLIQFQNNGVVDDSQLPKDRFSAERLKGVDSTLKIQPAKLEDSAVYLCASSRAPFETQYFGPGTRLLVL.

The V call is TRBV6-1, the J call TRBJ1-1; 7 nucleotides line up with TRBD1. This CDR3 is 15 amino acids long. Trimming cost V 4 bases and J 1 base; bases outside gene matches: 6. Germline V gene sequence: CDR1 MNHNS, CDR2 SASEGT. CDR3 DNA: TGTGCCAGCAGTGCTGGGGACAGAGAGAACACTGAAGCTTTCTTT. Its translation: CASSAGDRENTEAFF.

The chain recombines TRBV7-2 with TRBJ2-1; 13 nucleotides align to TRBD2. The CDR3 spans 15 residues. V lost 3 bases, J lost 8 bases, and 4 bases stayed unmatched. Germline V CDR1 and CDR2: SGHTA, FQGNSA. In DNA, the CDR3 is TGTGCCAGCAGCTTCACTAGCGGGGGGGCCCATGAGCAGTTCTTC. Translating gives CASSFTSGGAHEQFF.

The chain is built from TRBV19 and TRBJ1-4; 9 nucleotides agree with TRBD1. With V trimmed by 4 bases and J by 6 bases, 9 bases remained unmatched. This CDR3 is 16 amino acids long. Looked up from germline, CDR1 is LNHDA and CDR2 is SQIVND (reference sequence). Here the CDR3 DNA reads TGTGCCAGTAGTAGCTTGTTTGGGACAGGGTATGAAAAACTGTTTTTT. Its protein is CASSSLFGTGYEKLFF.

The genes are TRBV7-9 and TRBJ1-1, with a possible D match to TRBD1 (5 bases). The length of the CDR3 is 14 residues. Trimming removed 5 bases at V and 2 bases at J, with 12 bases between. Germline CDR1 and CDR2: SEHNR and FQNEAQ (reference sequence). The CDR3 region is CASSTRQINTEAFF. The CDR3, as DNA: TGTGCCAGCAGCACCCGACAGATTAACACTGAAGCTTTCTTT.

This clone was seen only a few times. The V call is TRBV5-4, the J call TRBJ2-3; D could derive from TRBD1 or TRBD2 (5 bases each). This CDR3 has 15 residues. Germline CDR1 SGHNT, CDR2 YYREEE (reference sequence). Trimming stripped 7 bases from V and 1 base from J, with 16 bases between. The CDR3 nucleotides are TGTGCCAGCGGCAGCCCCCGAGGGGGCACAGATACGCAGTATTTT. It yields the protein CASGSPRGGTDTQYF.

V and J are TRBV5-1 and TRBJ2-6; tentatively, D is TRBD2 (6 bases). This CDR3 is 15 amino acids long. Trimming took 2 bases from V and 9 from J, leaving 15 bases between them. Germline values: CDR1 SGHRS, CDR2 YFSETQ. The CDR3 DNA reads TGCGCCAGCAGCTTACTGGGAGGTCAAGACAACGTCCTGACTTTC. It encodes CASSLLGGQDNVLTF.

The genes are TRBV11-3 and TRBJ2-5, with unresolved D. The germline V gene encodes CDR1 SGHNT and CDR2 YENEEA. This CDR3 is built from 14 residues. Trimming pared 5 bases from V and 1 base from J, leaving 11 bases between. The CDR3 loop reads CASSPTVTQETQYF. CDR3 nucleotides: TGTGCCAGCAGCCCCACAGTAACCCAAGAGACCCAGTACTTC.

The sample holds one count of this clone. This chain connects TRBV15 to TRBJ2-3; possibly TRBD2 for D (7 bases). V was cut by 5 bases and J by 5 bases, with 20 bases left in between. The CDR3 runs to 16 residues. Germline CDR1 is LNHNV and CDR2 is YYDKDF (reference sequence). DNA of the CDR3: TGTGCCACCAGCCCCCTCGGGGGGCAGGTAATAGATACGCAGTATTTT. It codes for CATSPLGGQVIDTQYF.

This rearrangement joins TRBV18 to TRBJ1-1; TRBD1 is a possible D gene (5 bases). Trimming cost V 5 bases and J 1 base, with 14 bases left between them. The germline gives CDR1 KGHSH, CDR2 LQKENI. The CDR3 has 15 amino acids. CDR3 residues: CASSGGAGTNTEAFF. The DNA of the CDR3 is TGTGCCAGCTCAGGGGGAGCAGGTACGAACACTGAAGCTTTCTTT.

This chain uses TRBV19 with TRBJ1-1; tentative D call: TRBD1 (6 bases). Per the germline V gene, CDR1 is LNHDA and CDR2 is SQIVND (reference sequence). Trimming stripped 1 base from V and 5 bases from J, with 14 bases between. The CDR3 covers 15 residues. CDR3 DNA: TGTGCCAGTAGTATAGTAAGGGGGGCCCGTACTGAAGCTTTCTTT. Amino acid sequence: CASSIVRGARTEAFF.

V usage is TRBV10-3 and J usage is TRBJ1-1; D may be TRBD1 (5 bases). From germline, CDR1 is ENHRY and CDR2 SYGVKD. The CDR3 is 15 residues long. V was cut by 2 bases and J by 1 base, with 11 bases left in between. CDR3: CAISEGAPQNTEAFF. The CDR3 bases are TGTGCCATCAGTGAGGGGGCCCCCCAGAACACTGAAGCTTTCTTT.

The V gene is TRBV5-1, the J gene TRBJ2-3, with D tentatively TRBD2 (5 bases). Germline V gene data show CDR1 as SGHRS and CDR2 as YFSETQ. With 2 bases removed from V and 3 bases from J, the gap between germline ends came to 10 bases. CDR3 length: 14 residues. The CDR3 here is CASSLSSGTDTQYF. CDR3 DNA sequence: TGCGCCAGCAGCTTATCCTCGGGGACAGATACGCAGTATTTT.